This TCR beta chain was recovered during a study of shared clonotypes between healthy human individuals. There are 14 residues in the CDR3. V gave up 0 bases and J gave up 3 bases, with 8 bases separating them. TCRdb keeps only in-frame clones here, not all; method: immunoSEQ multiplex PCR. The data show roughly 2.2 million clones, approximately 90% seen once. Division of CD4+ cells produced a CD45RA+ naive subset and a CD45RA-negative memory subset. This TCR was sampled from a young man in good health. Some clones in this sample may be carry-over from other donors' samples. The gene calls are TRBV23-1 and TRBJ1-2; D gene ambiguous. TRBV23-1 counts as an open reading frame of uncertain function. The sequencing input was naive CD4+ T cells from PBMCs. Sample subset: CD45RA+ positively selected. CDR3: CASSQSIAYYGYTF. CDR3 in DNA: TGCGCCAGCAGTCAATCGATAGCTTACTATGGCTACACCTTC.